Presented here are 27 T cell receptor beta chains from one specimen sequenced in a study of blood T cell repertoires in COVID-19. TCRdb keeps only in-frame clones here, not all; method: immunoSEQ multiplex PCR. The data show some 530,000 clones, with 80% to 90% seen just once and 3% to 3.5% held by the top ten. Source material: peripheral blood. Every receptor here comes from a human donor in a cohort sampled during active COVID-19.

The chain joins TRBV2 to TRBJ2-2, with unresolved D. CDR3 length equals 17 residues. Trimming left V 3 bases short and J 0 bases short, with 14 bases between. Germline V gene lookup returns CDR1 SNHLY and CDR2 FYNNEI. CDR3 nucleotides: TGTGCCAGCAGTGATAAGTTCCGGGTCGCGAACACCGGGGAGCTGTTTTTT. It codes for CASSDKFRVANTGELFF.

The DNA for the CDR3 is TGTGCCAGTAGTATCGCCCAAGGGGCCCAGCATTTT. Its translation: CASSIAQGAQHF. The chain links TRBV19 to TRBJ1-5; possibly TRBD1 for D (5 bases). This CDR3 region has 12 residues. Germline CDR1 LNHDA, CDR2 SQIVND (reference sequence). V lost 3 bases, J lost 11 bases, and 11 bases lay in between.

The CDR3 DNA is TGTGCCAGTAGTATACGGGGGTCAGGTCAGCCCCAGCATTTT. Translation gives CASSIRGSGQPQHF. The V gene is TRBV19, the J gene TRBJ1-5; possible D gene TRBD1, 5 bases. Germline V gene sequence: CDR1 LNHDA, CDR2 SQIVND (reference sequence). This CDR3 contains 14 residues. Trimming took 2 bases from V and 6 from J, leaving 11 bases between them.

The chain recombines TRBV5-4 with TRBJ2-5; D perhaps matches TRBD2 (6 bases). Looked up from germline, CDR1 is SGHNT and CDR2 is YYREEE (reference sequence). Trimming stripped 6 bases from V and 5 bases from J, with 14 bases between. This CDR3 has 13 residues. CDR3 sequence (DNA): TGTGCCAGCACCACCAGCGGAGGGGAGACCCAGTACTTC. Translation: CASTTSGGETQYF.

The gene calls are TRBV7-8 and TRBJ1-4, with 7 bases identical to TRBD1. CDR3 size: 15 residues. Germline V gives CDR1 SGHVS, CDR2 FQNEAQ. V lost 3 bases to trimming and J lost 8 bases; unmatched junction nucleotides: 9. The CDR3 DNA reads TGTGCCAGCAGCTTTCCGACAGGGACGGTAGAAAAACTGTTTTTT. Its protein product is CASSFPTGTVEKLFF.

The CDR3 region has the DNA TGCAGCGGCTCCGGGACAGGGCGGGAAACGCAGTATTTT. The encoded protein is CSGSGTGRETQYF. The chain couples TRBV29-1 to TRBJ2-3; TRBD1 matches 9 bases. The CDR3 length is 13 residues. V shed 7 bases and J 9 bases; nucleotides not matched to a gene: 11. Germline CDR1 reads SQVTM; CDR2 reads ANQGSEA.

This clone was picked up a small number of times. This chain uses TRBV14 with TRBJ2-1; 14 bases align to TRBD2. This CDR3 contains 17 residues. Germline trimming cut 4 bases from V and 6 bases from J; bases unmatched to any gene: 8. Germline V lookup: CDR1 SGHDN, CDR2 FVKESK. The CDR3 sequence is CASSPGLGLAGGNEQFF. The CDR3 DNA is TGTGCCAGCAGCCCAGGGTTAGGACTAGCGGGAGGCAATGAGCAGTTCTTC.

J is TRBJ1-1 and V is TRBV30; no clear D gene. Trimming took off 4 bases at V and 4 bases at J, with 13 bases between the two ends. The CDR3 runs to 13 residues. Germline V gene lookup returns CDR1 GTSNPN and CDR2 SVGIG (reference sequence). The CDR3 DNA follows: TGTGCCTGGAAATCTCAGGCCTTCACTGAAGCTTTCTTT. This gives the protein CAWKSQAFTEAFF. Drawing the rest from reference TRBV30 and TRBJ1-1, the complete variable domain is SQTIHQWPATLVQPVGSPLSLECTVEGTSNPNLYWYRQAAGRGLQLLFYSVGIGQISSEVPQNLSASRPQDRQFILSSKKLLLSDSGFYLCAWKSQAFTEAFFGQGTRLTVV.

This clone was counted a few times. The chain links TRBV11-2 to TRBJ2-7; 8 nucleotides align to TRBD1. Germline CDR1 SGHAT, CDR2 FQNNGV. After removal of 3 bases from V and 7 bases from J, the junction contained 2 bases not matched to a gene. The CDR3 has 12 amino acids. CDR3 region: CASSFDRGEQYF. CDR3 in DNA: TGTGCCAGCAGCTTCGACAGGGGTGAGCAGTACTTC. Supplemented by reference TRBV11-2 and TRBJ2-7, the full variable domain reads EAGVAQSPRYKIIEKRQSVAFWCNPISGHATLYWYQQILGQGPKLLIQFQNNGVVDDSQLPKDRFSAERLKGVDSTLKIQPAKLEDSAVYLCASSFDRGEQYFGPGTRLTVT.

The DNA for the CDR3 is TGTGCCAGCAGCTCTGGAGGAGGGACAGGGGAGTCGGAGACCCAGTACTTC. This gives the protein CASSSGGGTGESETQYF. The J gene is TRBJ2-5, the V gene TRBV3-1 (or the pseudogene TRBV3-2), with TRBD1 identical over 10 bases. The CDR3 loop spans 17 amino acids. Germline-derived CDR1 and CDR2 are LGHDT and YNNKEL (reference sequence). The V and J ends lost 5 bases and 5 bases, in that order; junction bases with no gene match: 14.

This chain joins TRBV4-2 and TRBJ1-2; 7 nucleotides agree with TRBD1. CDR3 length equals 15 residues. Germline trimming cut 0 bases from V and 4 bases from J; bases unmatched to any gene: 5. The V gene's germline CDR1 is LGHNA and CDR2 YNFKEQ. The CDR3 reads CASSQETGQGYGYTF. The CDR3, as DNA: TGTGCCAGCAGCCAAGAGACAGGGCAGGGCTATGGCTACACCTTC.

The chain employs TRBV5-1 and TRBJ2-2; D uncertain. Germline loops: CDR1 SGHRS, CDR2 YFSETQ. The CDR3 covers 14 residues. With 0 bases removed from V and 3 bases from J, the gap between germline ends came to 6 bases. This CDR3 reads CASSLEHYTGELFF. The CDR3 DNA follows: TGCGCCAGCAGCTTGGAACATTACACCGGGGAGCTGTTTTTT.

This chain uses TRBV6-1 with TRBJ2-7; 9 positions match TRBD1. The germline gives CDR1 MNHNS, CDR2 SASEGT. V was pared by 10 bases and J by 4 bases, with 14 bases of the junction left unmatched. The CDR3 has 15 amino acids. The CDR3: CAIRSTGGASYEQYF. The CDR3 nucleotides read TGTGCCATCCGGAGCACAGGGGGCGCCTCTTACGAGCAGTACTTC.

The chain's CDR3 is CASRGTGDQETQYF. The CDR3 nucleotides read TGTGCCAGCAGGGGGACAGGGGACCAAGAGACCCAGTACTTC. The chain joins TRBV2 to TRBJ2-5, with TRBD1 matching over 10 bases. V lost 6 bases and J lost 0; bases outside the gene matches: 1. CDR1 and CDR2 from the germline V gene are SNHLY and FYNNEI. The CDR3 runs 14 residues.

In nucleotides, the CDR3 is TGTGCCAGCAGCCGACCGGGACAGGGTCCACAGTCCGGGCCAGCTTTCTTT. It is translated as CASSRPGQGPQSGPAFF. The J gene is TRBJ1-1, the V gene TRBV7-9; 9 nucleotides line up with TRBD1. The length of the CDR3 is 17 residues. Germline values: CDR1 SEHNR, CDR2 FQNEAQ (reference sequence). After removal of 5 bases from V and 10 bases from J, the junction contained 20 bases not matched to a gene.

This clone was counted between two and nine times. The V gene is TRBV5-1, the J gene TRBJ2-3; no reliable D call. CDR1 SGHRS and CDR2 YFSETQ come from the germline V gene. The CDR3 spans 12 residues. The V end lost 5 bases, the J end lost 2 bases, and 6 bases lay between the germline ends. As DNA, the CDR3 is TGCGCCAGCAGTTCCTACACAGATACGCAGTATTTT. Residues: CASSSYTDTQYF.

A single count supports this clone. For the CDR3, the DNA is TGTGCCAGCATCTCCCCCACACAACCAAACTATGGCTACACCTTC. Residues: CASISPTQPNYGYTF. V gene TRBV6-5 combines with J gene TRBJ1-2, with unresolved D. Germline V gene sequence: CDR1 MNHEY, CDR2 SVGAGI. The CDR3 totals 15 residues. V lost 7 bases, J lost 2 bases, and 17 bases lay in between.

The V call is TRBV6-5, the J call TRBJ1-4; a possible D gene is TRBD1 (5 bases). Germline V lookup: CDR1 MNHEY, CDR2 SVGAGI. The ends were cut back, 6 bases at V and 6 bases at J, with 8 bases in the middle. This CDR3 has 12 amino acids. CDR3 sequence reads: CASSPRDEKLFF. The CDR3, as DNA: TGTGCCAGCAGCCCCAGGGATGAAAAACTGTTTTTT.

The genes are TRBV15 and TRBJ1-5; D call uncertain. Germline V lookup: CDR1 LNHNV, CDR2 YYDKDF (reference sequence). Trimming took off 3 bases at V and 0 bases at J, with 12 bases between the two ends. The length of the CDR3 is 16 residues. This CDR3 reads CATSSAAGISNQPQHF. The CDR3 nucleotides are TGTGCCACCAGCAGCGCTGCCGGGATTAGCAATCAGCCCCAGCATTTT.

This clone was detected only a few times. The chain has TRBV6-9 and TRBJ1-6; 8 bases fit TRBD1. This CDR3 region has 15 residues. From germline, CDR1 is MNHGY and CDR2 SVAAGI. V lost 6 bases and J lost 7; bases outside the gene matches: 8. In DNA, the CDR3 is TGTGCCAGCAGATCACGACAGGGGAGAAATTCACCCCTCCACTTT. Residues: CASRSRQGRNSPLHF.

The chain carries TRBV20-1 and TRBJ2-7, with TRBD1 as a possible D gene (7 bases). V lost 3 bases and J lost 7, with 16 bases in between. The CDR3 is made up of 13 amino acids. Looked up from germline, CDR1 is DFQATT and CDR2 is SNEGSKA (reference sequence). The CDR3 nucleotides are TGCAGTGCTAGTGTCAGGGGGGTCCTGGAGCAGTACTTC. As protein: CSASVRGVLEQYF.

This chain links TRBV5-4 with TRBJ2-5, with 7 bases matching TRBD1. V shed 0 bases and J 1 base; nucleotides not matched to a gene: 12. There are 18 residues in the CDR3. CDR1 and CDR2 (germline): SGHNT, YYREEE (reference sequence). The CDR3 DNA reads TGTGCCAGCAGCTTGGGGGGACGGGGACAGCGGTTCCAAGAGACCCAGTACTTC. Protein sequence: CASSLGGRGQRFQETQYF.

This clone was recorded a few times. V usage is TRBV7-8 and J usage is TRBJ1-6; the match to TRBD1 covers 8 bases. With 5 bases clipped from V and 9 bases from J, the junction kept 9 bases outside the gene matches. The germline CDR1 and CDR2 sequences are SGHVS and FQNEAQ. This CDR3 contains 15 residues. CDR3 sequence (DNA): TGTGCCAGCAGCGTCCCCAGGGGGCTTAGTTCACCCCTCCACTTT. This codes for CASSVPRGLSSPLHF.

The rearrangement joins TRBV4-2 to TRBJ2-3, with 7 bases lining up with TRBD2. J was trimmed by 4 bases and V by 4 bases; bases with no gene match: 14. The CDR3 spans 17 residues. The germline CDR1 and CDR2 sequences are LGHNA and YNFKEQ. In DNA form, the CDR3 reads TGTGCCAGCAGCCCCCATCCCTGGGCGGGAGTCTCAGATACGCAGTATTTT. Translation gives CASSPHPWAGVSDTQYF.

The CDR3 region is CASSGTSFYEQYF. The CDR3 DNA reads TGTGCCAGCTCCGGGACTAGCTTCTACGAGCAGTACTTC. The chain is built from TRBV5-5 and TRBJ2-7; 9 positions match TRBD2. Germline CDR1 is SGHKS and CDR2 is YYEKEE (reference sequence). Trimming removed 7 bases from V and 3 bases from J; junction bases left unmatched: 5. The CDR3 is 13 residues long.

The V gene is TRBV28, the J gene TRBJ2-5, with TRBD2 as a possible D gene (6 bases). The CDR3 runs to 13 residues. Per the germline V gene, CDR1 is MDHEN and CDR2 is SYDVKM. Trimming removed 8 bases at V and 2 bases at J, with 12 bases between. The chain's CDR3 is CASSTGRQETQYF. The CDR3 nucleotides read TGTGCCAGCTCGACTGGGAGGCAAGAGACCCAGTACTTC.

V and J are TRBV30 and TRBJ1-1; D not resolved. The V gene's germline CDR1 is GTSNPN and CDR2 SVGIG (reference sequence). The CDR3 sequence is 17 residues long. The germline V and J ends were trimmed by 0 bases and 3 bases, with 20 bases remaining between them. The chain's CDR3 is CAWSVPKFYPVDTEAFF. For the CDR3, the DNA is TGTGCCTGGAGTGTACCAAAGTTCTATCCCGTGGACACTGAAGCTTTCTTT.